The source of this TCR beta chain is a study of lymphopenia after photon versus proton radiotherapy. Study-wide findings and caveats: A bigger post-nadir fall in TCR diversity correlated inversely with survival time in deceased patients. Post-nadir diversity loss with photons came from oligoclonal expansion, particularly CD8+ Temra cells. Relative stability marked proton patients; photon patients lost diversity and naive cells. Survival link was tested only in deceased patients; proton benefit remains a possibility.

CDR1 LNHDA and CDR2 SQIVND come from the germline V gene (reference sequence). The CDR3 has 14 residues. The V end lost 10 bases, the J end lost 1 base, and 15 bases lay between the germline ends. In its sample, this clone was seen once. Antigen specificity is unknown. The method was immunoSEQ multiplex PCR; TCRdb's version includes in-frame clones alone and lacks a portion of them. The sample consists of 15,000 to 20,000 clones, roughly nine tenths of them appearing once. The sample here was peripheral blood, taken from a patient treated with proton-based radiotherapy. This receptor was obtained from a woman aged 60-70 years with cholangiocarcinoma. Some clones in this sample may be carry-over from other donors' samples. The genes are TRBV19 and TRBJ2-3; D call uncertain. For the CDR3, the DNA is TGTGCCACCTCCTGGCGGACCCGCACAGATACGCAGTATTTT. Translated, it gives CATSWRTRTDTQYF.